Below are 21 T cell receptor beta chains sequenced from a single sample in a study of Ad26.COV2.S vaccination and SARS-CoV-2 variants. Profiled with immunoSEQ multiplex PCR; TCRdb holds only in-frame clones, not every one. The table includes about 330,000 clones, about 90% detected once. Treatment defined: roughly 20 received Ad26.COV2.S at low or high dose, single or two shots; a few received placebo; per-sample allocation not given. The samples were gathered on day 63 after the first injection of vaccine or placebo. Sequenced material: peripheral blood, taken in a trial of Ad26.COV2.S vaccine versus placebo. The receptors were sampled from a person between 18 and 59 years old who received the Ad26.COV2.S COVID-19 vaccine or a placebo.

This clone was detected only once. J is TRBJ1-2 and V is TRBV21-1; the D call of TRBD1 is as the table states it, not checked on the DNA. TRBV21-1 represents a pseudogene. The CDR3 length is 15 residues. The CDR3 coding sequence is TGTGCCAGCAGCAAAGCGCTTGGCAGGGGGTATGGCTACACCTTC. Amino acids: CASSKALGRGYGYTF.

The chain carries TRBV6-6 and TRBJ2-3; 7 bases fit TRBD1. The CDR3 contains 14 residues. V trimming: 6 bases; J trimming: 6 bases; junction bases outside the gene matches: 9. Germline values: CDR1 MNHNY, CDR2 SVGAGI (reference sequence). CDR3 region: CASRRDRASDTQYF. In DNA, the CDR3 is TGTGCCAGCAGGCGCGACAGGGCCTCGGATACGCAGTATTTT.

Here the CDR3 reads CASSTRTSGVSYQETQYF. The CDR3 DNA reads TGTGCCAGCAGTACCCGGACTAGCGGGGTTAGCTACCAAGAGACCCAGTACTTC. V and J are TRBV28 and TRBJ2-5, with TRBD2 matching over 12 bases. Germline values: CDR1 MDHEN, CDR2 SYDVKM. The CDR3 has 18 residues. J was trimmed by 0 bases and V by 5 bases; bases with no gene match: 10.

V is TRBV27 and J is TRBJ2-1; perhaps TRBD2 as D (5 bases). The germline gives CDR1 MNHEY, CDR2 SMNVEV (reference sequence). V dropped 1 base and J dropped 9 bases, with 16 bases sitting between them. This CDR3 has 15 residues. CDR3 DNA: TGTGCCAGCAGTTTATATGGGATTAGGGCGGGTGAGCAGTTCTTC. It codes for CASSLYGIRAGEQFF.

The rearrangement uses TRBV7-2 and TRBJ2-2, with D maybe TRBD2 (5 bases). From germline, CDR1 is SGHTA and CDR2 FQGNSA. V shed 5 bases and J shed 7 bases, with 11 bases lying between them. The length of the CDR3 is 13 residues. CDR3 in amino acids: CASSLGRGGELFF. CDR3 bases: TGTGCCAGCAGCCTGGGTCGGGGCGGGGAGCTGTTTTTT.

The V and J genes are TRBV28 and TRBJ1-5; 7 bases map to TRBD1. Germline trimming cut 7 bases from V and 3 bases from J; bases unmatched to any gene: 9. Germline loops: CDR1 MDHEN, CDR2 SYDVKM. The CDR3 contains 15 residues. CDR3 nucleotide sequence: TGTGCCAGCACGCTCCGGACAGGCCTCAATCAGCCCCAGCATTTT. Amino acids: CASTLRTGLNQPQHF.

The chain has TRBV18 and TRBJ2-5, with 10 bases aligning to TRBD1. Looked up from germline, CDR1 is KGHSH and CDR2 is LQKENI. The V segment lost 4 bases and the J segment 7 bases; nucleotides outside the gene matches: 12. CDR3 length equals 16 residues. CDR3 DNA: TGTGCCAGCTCACAAACCGAAGACAGGGGGCTGGCGACCCAGTACTTC. It translates to CASSQTEDRGLATQYF.

The chain links TRBV5-6 to TRBJ1-1; D is possibly TRBD1 (6 bases). The germline V gene has CDR1 SGHDT and CDR2 YYEEEE. This CDR3 contains 14 residues. The germline V and J ends were trimmed by 4 bases and 6 bases, with 16 bases remaining between them. CDR3 protein: CASSPAGVVAEAFF. DNA for the CDR3: TGTGCCAGCAGCCCGGCAGGGGTTGTGGCTGAAGCTTTCTTT.

The rearrangement uses TRBV5-6 and TRBJ2-7; D not resolved. V lost 4 bases and J lost 0, with 11 bases in between. This CDR3 has 14 amino acids. Germline CDR1 reads SGHDT; CDR2 reads YYEEEE. The CDR3 sequence: CASSRQSSSYEQYF. For the CDR3, the DNA is TGTGCCAGCAGCCGCCAGTCGAGCTCCTACGAGCAGTACTTC.

The CDR3 loop reads CASSLTWSGTEAFF. In DNA, the CDR3 is TGTGCCAGCAGTTTAACATGGTCCGGCACTGAAGCTTTCTTT. The rearrangement joins TRBV27 to TRBJ1-1; D gene ambiguous. The length of the CDR3 is 14 residues. CDR1 MNHEY and CDR2 SMNVEV come from the germline V gene (reference sequence). V was cut by 2 bases and J by 4 bases, with 11 bases left in between.

This chain uses TRBV28 with TRBJ2-5; maybe TRBD1 (6 bases). V was clipped by 3 bases and J by 3 bases, with 8 bases between them. CDR1 is MDHEN, CDR2 SYDVKM, per germline. This CDR3 region has 13 residues. Here the CDR3 DNA reads TGTGCCAGCAGTTTGGGGGACAAAGAGACCCAGTACTTC. Its protein product is CASSLGDKETQYF.

The V gene is TRBV7-2, the J gene TRBJ1-5; unclear D gene. The CDR3 runs 14 residues. The germline V gene encodes CDR1 SGHTA and CDR2 FQGNSA. The germline V and J ends were trimmed by 1 base and 5 bases, with 9 bases remaining between them. In DNA form, the CDR3 reads TGTGCCAGCAGCTTAGAGTCAGGTTATCAGCCCCAGCATTTT. Protein: CASSLESGYQPQHF.

This rearrangement joins TRBV6-5 to TRBJ1-5; D remains ambiguous. This CDR3 spans 14 amino acids. V was cut by 6 bases and J by 0 bases, with 9 bases left in between. Germline CDR1 and CDR2: MNHEY and SVGAGI. This CDR3 reads CASRDGYSNQPQHF. CDR3 bases: TGTGCCAGCAGAGACGGATATAGCAATCAGCCCCAGCATTTT.

The rearrangement links TRBV7-9 to TRBJ1-1; D possibly corresponds to TRBD1 (5 bases). This CDR3 is 16 amino acids long. Germline assignment: CDR1 SEHNR and CDR2 FQNEAQ (reference sequence). V lost 6 bases to trimming and J lost 4 bases, with 21 bases between them. CDR3 nucleotide sequence: TGTGCCAGCAGGTACGGGAAGACAGATCCCGGCACTGAAGCTTTCTTT. As protein: CASRYGKTDPGTEAFF. Full variable domain (remainder filled in from reference TRBV7-9 and TRBJ1-1): DTGVSQNPRHKITKRGQNVTFRCDPISEHNRLYWYRQTLGQGPEFLTYFQNEAQLEKSRLLSDRFSAERPKGSFSTLEIQRTEQGDSAMYLCASRYGKTDPGTEAFFGQGTRLTVV.

The chain employs TRBV4-1 and TRBJ1-1; no clear D gene. The CDR3 is 17 residues long. Trimming took 4 bases from V and 0 from J, leaving 18 bases between them. CDR1 is MGHRA and CDR2 is YSYEKL in the germline V gene. CDR3 sequence (DNA): TGCGCCAGCAGCCCCCCGGGTGACCCAAATTTGAACACTGAAGCTTTCTTT. Protein sequence: CASSPPGDPNLNTEAFF.

Turning to this clone: This sample also contains other DNA sequences that code for the same CDR3. The V gene is TRBV18, the J gene TRBJ1-4; no definite D call. V was clipped by 3 bases and J by 5 bases, with 7 bases between them. Per germline, CDR1 KGHSH and CDR2 LQKENI. This CDR3 region has 13 residues. CDR3 nucleotides: TGTGCCAGCTCACCTGGACGGAATGAAAAACTGTTTTTT. Encoded protein: CASSPGRNEKLFF.

The V gene is TRBV7-2, the J gene TRBJ1-4, with D possibly being TRBD1 (6 bases). CDR3 length: 16 amino acids. CDR1 and CDR2 from the germline V gene are SGHTA and FQGNSA. Deletions cut 1 base from V and 5 bases from J, with 14 bases between. In DNA, the CDR3 is TGTGCCAGCAGCTTAGACAGGTTAGGGGGAAATGAAAAACTGTTTTTT. As protein: CASSLDRLGGNEKLFF.

The chain employs TRBV27 and TRBJ1-2; 7 positions agree with TRBD1. V was pared by 6 bases and J by 3 bases, with 7 bases of the junction left unmatched. Germline values: CDR1 MNHEY, CDR2 SMNVEV (reference sequence). The CDR3 is 14 residues long. The CDR3 spells CASSLDRQDYGYTF. In DNA form, the CDR3 reads TGTGCCAGCAGCCTGGACAGGCAAGACTATGGCTACACCTTC.

The V call is TRBV18, the J call TRBJ1-4; maybe TRBD1 (6 bases). Per germline, CDR1 KGHSH and CDR2 LQKENI. Trimming shortened V by 4 bases and J by 0 bases, and 6 bases separated the two germline ends. The CDR3 runs to 14 residues. The CDR3 coding sequence is TGTGCCAGCTCACAGGGGGCAACTAATGAAAAACTGTTTTTT. Protein product: CASSQGATNEKLFF.

This chain connects TRBV19 to TRBJ2-2, with 8 nucleotides matching TRBD2. CDR3 length equals 15 residues. With 3 bases clipped from V and 6 bases from J, the junction kept 6 bases outside the gene matches. Germline V gene lookup returns CDR1 LNHDA and CDR2 SQIVND (reference sequence). The CDR3 DNA sequence: TGTGCCAGTAGTATCTACGGGGGGGCGGCCGGGGAGCTGTTTTTT. Protein sequence: CASSIYGGAAGELFF.

This sequence joins TRBV7-9 and TRBJ2-7; TRBD1 is a possible D gene (5 bases). The ends were cut back, 1 base at V and 7 bases at J, with 17 bases in the middle. The CDR3 length is 15 residues. CDR1 and CDR2 from the germline V gene are SEHNR and FQNEAQ (reference sequence). The chain's CDR3 is CASSLDGLGAREQYV. The CDR3 bases are TGTGCCAGCAGCTTAGATGGGTTAGGGGCCCGGGAGCAGTACGTC.